Below, 27 T cell receptor beta chains from the same sample are listed, as sequenced in a study of cytomegalovirus exposure and HLA in healthy donors. The PCR used 60 Vbeta and 13 Jbeta primers. The repertoire was sequenced with immunoSEQ multiplex PCR; TCRdb's copy has only in-frame clones and lacks some. The data hold 85,000 to 130,000 clones, with over 75% observed a single time. The specimen was PBMCs. The receptor source for this set is a man aged 55 to 69 in good health and CMV-seronegative.

The chain joins TRBV2 to TRBJ2-7; 15 bases agree with TRBD2. CDR1 is SNHLY and CDR2 is FYNNEI in the germline V gene. Trimming at V came to 6 bases and at J to 3 bases, leaving 9 bases not matched to a gene. CDR3 length: 17 amino acids. The CDR3 here is CASRRRTSGGAFYEQYF. DNA of the CDR3: TGTGCCAGCAGACGAAGGACTAGCGGGGGGGCCTTCTACGAGCAGTACTTC. Full variable domain (outside the CDR3, taken from reference TRBV2 and TRBJ2-7): EPEVTQTPSHQVTQMGQEVILRCVPISNHLYFYWYRQILGQKVEFLVSFYNNEISEKSEIFDDQFSVERPDGSNFTLKIRSTKLEDSAMYFCASRRRTSGGAFYEQYFGPGTRLTVT.

This clone appeared a single time. The V and J genes are TRBV7-6 and TRBJ1-6; perhaps TRBD1 as D (6 bases). V was pared by 3 bases and J by 7 bases, with 10 bases between. CDR1 SGHVS and CDR2 FNYEAQ come from the germline V gene. The CDR3 length is 14 residues. CDR3 nucleotide sequence: TGTGCCAGCAGCTTTGGACAGAAGAATTCACCCCTCCACTTT. It specifies CASSFGQKNSPLHF.

This clone occurred a few times. The chain uses TRBV9 and TRBJ2-2, with D perhaps matching TRBD2 (6 bases). Deletions cut 1 base from V and 0 bases from J, with 7 bases between. CDR3 length: 15 residues. The germline gives CDR1 SGDLS, CDR2 YYNGEE. CDR3 nucleotides: TGTGCCAGCAGCGTACTAGCGACGAACACCGGGGAGCTGTTTTTT. Translating it yields CASSVLATNTGELFF.

The gene calls are TRBV27 and TRBJ2-7; 11 positions agree with TRBD1. This CDR3 has 14 residues. Germline CDR1 is MNHEY and CDR2 is SMNVEV (reference sequence). Germline trimming cut 3 bases from V and 7 bases from J; bases unmatched to any gene: 5. The DNA for the CDR3 is TGTGCCAGCAGTTTGGACAGGGGGCGGAGGGAGCAGTACGTC. This translates into CASSLDRGRREQYV.

The chain joins TRBV7-7 to TRBJ2-5, with TRBD2 as a possible D gene (6 bases). V shed 0 bases and J shed 5 bases, with 13 bases lying between them. CDR3 size: 15 residues. CDR1 is SSHAT and CDR2 is FNYEAQ in the germline V gene (reference sequence). DNA of the CDR3: TGTGCCAGCAGCTTAGCCTTAGCTGCGGGGGAGACCCAGTACTTC. The encoded protein is CASSLALAAGETQYF.

The chain recombines TRBV7-2 with TRBJ1-1, with a weak D call TRBD1 (5 bases). The CDR3 covers 14 residues. Between the trimmed V and J ends, which lost 5 bases and 3 bases, there was a span of 13 bases. The germline V gene encodes CDR1 SGHTA and CDR2 FQGNSA. CDR3 amino acids: CASSGRWGDTEAFF. The CDR3 nucleotides read TGTGCCAGCAGCGGCCGTTGGGGGGACACTGAAGCTTTCTTT.

This chain uses TRBV2 with TRBJ2-2; 9 bases map to TRBD1. CDR1 SNHLY and CDR2 FYNNEI come from the germline V gene. V trimming: 6 bases; J trimming: 7 bases; junction bases outside the gene matches: 3. CDR3 size: 13 residues. This CDR3 reads CASRGQGVGELFF. The CDR3 region has the DNA TGTGCCAGCAGGGGACAGGGAGTCGGGGAGCTGTTTTTT.

In its sample, this clone was seen a few times. The chain couples TRBV15 to TRBJ1-3; D may be TRBD1 (5 bases). V was clipped by 8 bases and J by 0 bases, with 29 bases between them. This CDR3 is built from 20 residues. Germline assignment: CDR1 LNHNV and CDR2 YYDKDF (reference sequence). The CDR3 region is CATSTSIARLGLSSGNTIYF. As DNA, the CDR3 is TGTGCCACCTCAACCAGCATCGCGCGGTTGGGGCTCAGCTCTGGAAACACCATATATTTT.

The chain carries TRBV25-1 and TRBJ1-4; TRBD1 matches 7 bases. The CDR3 is 15 residues long. The V and J ends lost 5 bases and 4 bases, in that order; junction bases with no gene match: 7. Germline V gene data show CDR1 as MGHDK and CDR2 as SYGVNS. The CDR3, as DNA: TGTGCCAGCAGTCCCAGGGACAGCCTTAATGAAAAACTGTTTTTT. It yields the protein CASSPRDSLNEKLFF.

The chain is built from TRBV11-2 and TRBJ2-2; 7 bases fit TRBD2. The CDR3 has 17 amino acids. J was trimmed by 0 bases and V by 1 base; bases with no gene match: 5. The germline V gene has CDR1 SGHAT and CDR2 FQNNGV. For the CDR3, the DNA is TGTGCCAGCAGCTTAGTGCCTAGCGGCTCGAACACCGGGGAGCTGTTTTTT. As protein: CASSLVPSGSNTGELFF.

This clone has just a few counts. This rearrangement joins TRBV2 to TRBJ2-5; 9 nucleotides match TRBD2. Germline loops: CDR1 SNHLY, CDR2 FYNNEI. The CDR3 covers 15 residues. Trimming at V came to 4 bases and at J to 0 bases, leaving 3 bases not matched to a gene. The CDR3 DNA is TGTGCCAGCAGTGCTAGCGGGGTGTACCAAGAGACCCAGTACTTC. Encoded protein: CASSASGVYQETQYF.

This rearrangement joins TRBV19 to TRBJ2-7; TRBD1 is a possible D gene (5 bases). This CDR3 spans 12 amino acids. Germline assignment: CDR1 LNHDA and CDR2 SQIVND (reference sequence). Trimming shortened V by 5 bases and J by 7 bases, and 12 bases separated the two germline ends. The DNA of the CDR3 is TGTGCCAGTAGTCAGGGTACAGGTGAGCAGTACGTC. Translation: CASSQGTGEQYV.

This rearrangement joins TRBV27 to TRBJ2-6; D perhaps matches TRBD2 (5 bases). This CDR3 is built from 16 residues. Between the trimmed V and J ends, which lost 3 bases and 0 bases, there was a span of 9 bases. The germline V gene has CDR1 MNHEY and CDR2 SMNVEV (reference sequence). For the CDR3, the DNA is TGTGCCAGCAGTTTCGAAGGGAGCTCTGGGGCCAACGTCCTGACTTTC. This gives the protein CASSFEGSSGANVLTF.

This chain links TRBV5-1 with TRBJ2-5; no clear D gene. V gave up 0 bases and J gave up 0 bases, with 9 bases separating them. The CDR3 totals 15 residues. Germline V gives CDR1 SGHRS, CDR2 YFSETQ. This CDR3 reads CASSLEWADQETQYF. The CDR3 nucleotides are TGCGCCAGCAGCTTGGAGTGGGCAGACCAAGAGACCCAGTACTTC.

V gene TRBV7-2 combines with J gene TRBJ1-2, with a weak D call TRBD1 (5 bases). CDR3 length equals 13 residues. The germline V gene has CDR1 SGHTA and CDR2 FQGNSA. Trimming removed 5 bases at V and 7 bases at J, with 14 bases between. CDR3 nucleotides: TGTGCCAGCAGCGCCCGCGGGGCTTTTGGCTACACCTTC. This codes for CASSARGAFGYTF.

The chain is built from TRBV5-6 and TRBJ2-7, with no clear D. In germline, CDR1 is SGHDT, CDR2 YYEEEE. V was clipped by 4 bases and J by 3 bases, with 17 bases between them. This CDR3 is built from 15 residues. The CDR3 nucleotides are TGTGCCAGCAGCCCAGTCAGGCAACCGGACTACGAGCAGTACTTC. This codes for CASSPVRQPDYEQYF.

J is TRBJ2-4 and V is TRBV2; TRBD2 agrees at 16 bases. V shed 6 bases, J shed 5 bases, and the junction held 16 bases outside the gene matches. CDR3 length equals 20 residues. Germline loops: CDR1 SNHLY, CDR2 FYNNEI. The CDR3 bases are TGTGCCAGCAGGCCGGGACTAGCGGGGGGGCCGCTTAGGAGGGAAAACATTCAGTACTTC. It specifies CASRPGLAGGPLRRENIQYF.

The chain is built from TRBV5-1 and TRBJ1-1; the D gene is possibly TRBD1 (5 bases). CDR1 SGHRS and CDR2 YFSETQ come from the germline V gene. V gave up 0 bases and J gave up 1 base, with 7 bases separating them. The CDR3 loop spans 14 amino acids. CDR3 loop: CASSLGGANTEAFF. In nucleotides, the CDR3 is TGCGCCAGCAGCTTGGGTGGGGCGAACACTGAAGCTTTCTTT.

The V call is TRBV7-6, the J call TRBJ2-1, with D possibly matching TRBD2 (6 bases). This CDR3 is 13 amino acids long. Trimming took off 5 bases at V and 9 bases at J, with 14 bases between the two ends. Germline assignment: CDR1 SGHVS and CDR2 FNYEAQ. This CDR3 reads CASSLVGLSEQFF. For the CDR3, the DNA is TGTGCCAGCAGCCTAGTGGGACTTAGTGAGCAGTTCTTC.

The chain is built from TRBV10-3 and TRBJ1-2; possibly TRBD1 for D (6 bases). CDR1 is ENHRY and CDR2 is SYGVKD in the germline V gene. The CDR3 is 13 residues long. The V gene lost 3 bases and the J gene lost 2 bases, with 7 bases spanning the gap. The DNA for the CDR3 is TGTGCCATCAGTGAAGGGACAAACTATGGCTACACCTTC. Translated: CAISEGTNYGYTF.

The chain employs TRBV7-2 and TRBJ2-1, with TRBD1 as a possible D gene (6 bases). Germline V gene data show CDR1 as SGHTA and CDR2 as FQGNSA. The CDR3 sequence is 15 residues long. With 4 bases removed from V and 3 bases from J, the gap between germline ends came to 13 bases. The CDR3 nucleotides read TGTGCCAGCAGCTCAGCACAGGGAAACTACAATGAGCAGTTCTTC. Residues: CASSSAQGNYNEQFF.

This chain links TRBV4-2 with TRBJ1-5; D is ambiguous. V shed 6 bases and J shed 1 base, with 7 bases lying between them. CDR1 and CDR2 from the germline V gene are LGHNA and YNFKEQ. CDR3 length equals 13 residues. The CDR3 protein is CASSPLSNQPQHF. The CDR3 bases are TGTGCCAGCAGTCCCCTAAGCAATCAGCCCCAGCATTTT.

The chain carries TRBV15 and TRBJ2-7; D unresolved. CDR3 size: 15 residues. V was shortened by 0 bases and J by 0 bases, with 9 bases between the two germline ends. Looked up from germline, CDR1 is LNHNV and CDR2 is YYDKDF (reference sequence). The CDR3 bases are TGTGCCACCAGCAGAGATTATAGGAGCTCCTACGAGCAGTACTTC. Protein: CATSRDYRSSYEQYF.

This clone was observed a handful of times. This chain uses TRBV7-2 with TRBJ1-6; 9 bases align to TRBD1. V was clipped by 5 bases and J by 9 bases; unmatched bases: 8. Germline CDR1 reads SGHTA; CDR2 reads FQGNSA. The CDR3 runs to 15 residues. CDR3 amino acids: CASSGNRGRVSPLHF. CDR3 coding DNA: TGTGCCAGCAGCGGCAACAGGGGGCGAGTTTCACCCCTCCACTTT.

The CDR3 DNA reads TGTGCTAGTGGTTTGGGACCGACTAGCGGGGGGGCCGATACGCAGTATTTT. Protein: CASGLGPTSGGADTQYF. V gene TRBV12-5 combines with J gene TRBJ2-3; 14 bases align to TRBD2. Per germline, CDR1 LGHNT and CDR2 FRNRAP. The ends lost 1 base at V and 6 bases at J; junction bases unmatched: 6. This CDR3 contains 17 residues.

In its sample, this clone was seen a few times. V usage is TRBV19 and J usage is TRBJ1-1; no reliable D call. Deletions cut 5 bases from V and 8 bases from J, with 18 bases between. CDR1 is LNHDA and CDR2 is SQIVND in the germline V gene (reference sequence). The CDR3 consists of 14 residues. The CDR3 region is CASSRTPASSEAFF. CDR3 in DNA: TGTGCCAGTAGTCGCACACCAGCGTCTAGCGAAGCTTTCTTT.

The chain links TRBV29-1 to TRBJ1-1; 7 bases line up with TRBD1. The CDR3 extends over 14 amino acids. Germline-derived CDR1 and CDR2 are SQVTM and ANQGSEA. V shed 3 bases, J shed 0 bases, and the junction held 4 bases outside the gene matches. DNA for the CDR3: TGCAGCGTTGAGATAACAGGGGTGAACACTGAAGCTTTCTTT. Translation: CSVEITGVNTEAFF.